A single TCR beta chain is shown here with its context. TCRdb's table, derived via immunoSEQ multiplex PCR, lists solely in-frame clones and lacks some. The table shows 100,000 to 150,000 clones, with 70% to 90% occurring only once. V was pared by 4 bases and J by 2 bases, with 1 base of the junction left unmatched. The CDR3 totals 13 residues. Germline lookup yields CDR1 WNHNN and CDR2 SYGVQD (reference sequence). Researchers sorted participants into cohorts using their self-reported clinical history. This sample was taken from a study of blood T cell repertoires in COVID-19. Across the study: Acute and convalescent COVID-19 specimens originated in the United States, Italy and Spain.

Sequenced input: PBMCs or T cells enriched from blood (not recorded which). The chain uses TRBV10-1 and TRBJ2-7; 8 bases align to TRBD1. The TCR originated in a woman between 45 and 60 years old who had recovered from COVID-19. The CDR3 DNA follows: TGCGCCAGCAGTGCGGGACAGGCCTACGAGCAGTACTTC. This translates into CASSAGQAYEQYF.